The entry that follows covers one TCR beta chain sequence. The antigen is unknown. The entry originates in a study of shared clonotypes between healthy human individuals. At the level of the study: Each donor had three CD4 naive, three CD4 memory, two CD8 naive and one CD8 memory plate.

Libraries were prepared by immunoSEQ multiplex PCR; TCRdb keeps only in-frame clonotypes and omits some of them. The sample has about 820,000 clones, 80% to 95% seen once; the top ten hold approximately 25%. Study-level points and caveats: Naive subsets typically showed greater estimated richness than memory subsets. When naive CD4 clonotypes were compared across a few donors, around 4.6% were shared.

Naive CD8 cells, CD45RO-negative and positively selected for CCR7, excluded terminally differentiated effector memory CD45RA+ cells. The source of this sequence is a man younger than 45 in good health. What was sequenced was naive CD8+ T cells sorted from blood.

CDR3 coding DNA: TGCGCCAGCAGTGAGTCGAAACGCGAAAAACTGTTTTTT. This encodes CASSESKREKLFF. V is TRBV10-1 and J is TRBJ1-4; D ambiguous. Germline CDR1 is WNHNN and CDR2 is SYGVQD (reference sequence). The CDR3 extends over 13 amino acids. Trimming removed 0 bases from V and 8 bases from J, with 7 bases in between.